These 30 T cell receptor beta chains were all obtained from the same sample, sequenced in a study of control samples from healthy donors and cancer patients. Measured with immunoSEQ multiplex PCR; TCRdb has only the in-frame clones, and not every one. There are roughly 120,000 clones in the sample; approximately 90% occur only once, and 15% to 20% lies in the top ten. Input material: blood. All receptors derive from a woman aged 45-65 years in good health.

Details on this clone: Mismatch with germline at one junction end may stem from a read error. This chain connects TRBV11-2 to TRBJ2-1, with D uncertain. Germline V gives CDR1 SGHAT, CDR2 FQNNGV. The CDR3 has 13 residues. The CDR3 bases are TGTGCCAGCAGCTTCTCCTCCCGTCGGTTTGGGATCTTC. This encodes CASSFSSRRFGIF. Full variable domain (outside the CDR3, taken from reference TRBV11-2 and TRBJ2-1): EAGVAQSPRYKIIEKRQSVAFWCNPISGHATLYWYQQILGQGPKLLIQFQNNGVVDDSQLPKDRFSAERLKGVDSTLKIQPAKLEDSAVYLCASSFSSRRFGIFGPGTRLTVL.

The rearrangement uses TRBV7-2 and TRBJ2-3; TRBD1 agrees at 7 bases. Germline trimming cut 5 bases from V and 4 bases from J; bases unmatched to any gene: 6. Germline CDR1 is SGHTA and CDR2 is FQGNSA. This CDR3 has 14 residues. This chain's CDR3 is CASSLEGAPDTQYF. The CDR3 DNA follows: TGTGCCAGCAGCCTTGAGGGGGCGCCAGATACGCAGTATTTT.

V usage is TRBV13 and J usage is TRBJ2-3; TRBD2 agrees at 8 bases. J gave up 4 bases and V 4 bases, and 7 bases lay outside the gene matches. The CDR3 totals 15 residues. Looked up from germline, CDR1 is PRHDT and CDR2 is FYEKMQ (reference sequence). The CDR3 sequence is CASSWGTSRADTQYF. CDR3 nucleotides: TGTGCCAGCAGCTGGGGGACTAGTCGCGCAGATACGCAGTATTTT.

This clone appeared once. The chain combines TRBV5-5 with TRBJ1-6; D is possibly TRBD1 (6 bases). V lost 4 bases and J lost 2, with 13 bases in between. CDR1 and CDR2 (germline): SGHKS, YYEKEE (reference sequence). The CDR3 is made up of 16 amino acids. Here the CDR3 DNA reads TGTGCCAGCAGCAGGGGAGACAGGACCTATAATTCACCCCTCCACTTT. Translation: CASSRGDRTYNSPLHF.

The chain uses TRBV2 and TRBJ1-1; D is unresolved. From germline, CDR1 is SNHLY and CDR2 FYNNEI. Deletions cut 5 bases from V and 1 base from J, with 11 bases between. The CDR3 runs 14 residues. The DNA for the CDR3 is TGTGCCAGCAGTCGAGGATTACGGAACACTGAAGCTTTCTTT. Its translation: CASSRGLRNTEAFF.

The chain carries TRBV18 and TRBJ2-7, with D perhaps matching TRBD2 (6 bases). Trimming pared 3 bases from V and 4 bases from J, leaving 10 bases between. The CDR3 has 13 residues. Germline V CDR1 and CDR2: KGHSH, LQKENI. The CDR3 here is CASSPGTLYEQYV. For the CDR3, the DNA is TGTGCCAGCTCACCTGGGACTCTTTACGAGCAGTACGTC.

This chain joins TRBV4-2 and TRBJ2-1; 8 bases align to TRBD2. Germline values: CDR1 LGHNA, CDR2 YNFKEQ. CDR3 length: 14 amino acids. V lost 0 bases to trimming and J lost 15 bases; unmatched junction nucleotides: 10. The CDR3 loop reads CASSQDRSGGSAFF. DNA of the CDR3: TGTGCCAGCAGCCAAGATAGGAGCGGGGGCTCGGCGTTCTTC.

The V call is TRBV2, the J call TRBJ2-2; 7 nucleotides agree with TRBD1. V dropped 8 bases and J dropped 6; count of bases not matched to a gene: 12. The CDR3 is made up of 15 amino acids. The V gene's germline CDR1 is SNHLY and CDR2 FYNNEI. For the CDR3, the DNA is TGTGCCAGCTGTCCTGGACAGGTGACGCCCGGGGAGCTGTTTTTT. It is translated as CASCPGQVTPGELFF.

The chain recombines TRBV6-2 or TRBV6-3 with TRBJ2-3; 7 bases match TRBD2. This CDR3 is built from 15 residues. V shed 5 bases, J shed 4 bases, and the junction held 9 bases outside the gene matches. Germline V gives CDR1 MNHEY, CDR2 SVGEGT. The CDR3 loop reads CASSLLAEGADTQYF. The CDR3 DNA reads as TGTGCCAGCAGTCTGCTAGCGGAGGGAGCAGATACGCAGTATTTT.

The gene calls are TRBV5-1 and TRBJ1-1; possibly TRBD1 for D (5 bases). The CDR3 sequence is 16 residues long. Germline CDR1 SGHRS, CDR2 YFSETQ. Deletions cut 1 base from V and 2 bases from J, with 15 bases between. In DNA, the CDR3 is TGCGCCAGCAGCTTGAGGCAGGGCAGGCGCAACACTGAAGCTTTCTTT. It codes for CASSLRQGRRNTEAFF.

This rearrangement joins TRBV29-1 to TRBJ2-3; D is unresolved. CDR1 is SQVTM, CDR2 ANQGSEA, per germline. This CDR3 has 12 residues. V was shortened by 3 bases and J by 3 bases, with 7 bases between the two germline ends. The CDR3: CSVDWKTDTQYF. The CDR3 coding sequence is TGCAGCGTTGATTGGAAAACAGATACGCAGTATTTT.

The V gene is TRBV5-6, the J gene TRBJ1-6, with D hard to call. Trimming took 7 bases from V and 9 from J, leaving 14 bases between them. The CDR3 has 13 amino acids. Germline CDR1 and CDR2: SGHDT and YYEEEE. CDR3 nucleotide sequence: TGTGCCAGCGGACTATTGAAAGGTTCACCCCTCCACTTT. It codes for CASGLLKGSPLHF.

V usage is TRBV12-3 or TRBV12-4 and J usage is TRBJ1-5; a weak D match, TRBD1 (5 bases). The CDR3 is 12 residues long. The V end was cut by 8 bases, the J end by 3 bases, with 8 bases between. The CDR3 loop is CASGTSNQPQHF. The CDR3 nucleotides read TGTGCCAGCGGGACTTCCAATCAGCCCCAGCATTTT.

This clone was detected only a few times. J is TRBJ1-3 and V is TRBV30, with no clear D. CDR1 is GTSNPN and CDR2 is SVGIG in the germline V gene (reference sequence). The CDR3 is 12 amino acids. V lost 7 bases to trimming and J lost 1 base, with 8 bases between them. The CDR3 DNA follows: TGTGCCTCAAAAAAGTCTGGAAACACCATATATTTT. This codes for CASKKSGNTIYF. Drawing the rest from reference TRBV30 and TRBJ1-3, the complete variable domain is SQTIHQWPATLVQPVGSPLSLECTVEGTSNPNLYWYRQAAGRGLQLLFYSVGIGQISSEVPQNLSASRPQDRQFILSSKKLLLSDSGFYLCASKKSGNTIYFGEGSWLTVV.

V is TRBV18 and J is TRBJ1-4; weak D call: TRBD1 (6 bases). V was pared by 4 bases and J by 0 bases, with 12 bases between. Germline V lookup: CDR1 KGHSH, CDR2 LQKENI. The CDR3 is 16 amino acids. CDR3 protein: CASSQGQPSTNEKLFF. The CDR3 DNA follows: TGTGCCAGCTCACAAGGACAGCCTTCAACTAATGAAAAACTGTTTTTT.

The V and J genes are TRBV9 and TRBJ2-1; TRBD2 agrees at 7 bases. V was pared by 0 bases and J by 6 bases, with 6 bases of the junction left unmatched. CDR1 SGDLS and CDR2 YYNGEE come from the germline V gene. This CDR3 is 15 amino acids long. The CDR3 region has the DNA TGTGCCAGCAGCGTAGTGGAGGGAGGGTCCAATGAGCAGTTCTTC. Translating gives CASSVVEGGSNEQFF.

This clone was seen a single time. The chain employs TRBV5-6 and TRBJ2-5, with D perhaps matching TRBD1 (6 bases). The V gene lost 1 base and the J gene lost 1 base, with 8 bases spanning the gap. The CDR3 runs to 14 residues. Germline CDR1 SGHDT, CDR2 YYEEEE. CDR3 DNA: TGTGCCAGCAGCTTGCAGGGGACCCAAGAGACCCAGTACTTC. Protein sequence: CASSLQGTQETQYF.

The CDR3 loop is CASSSYSGNTIYF. For the CDR3, the DNA is TGTGCCAGCAGCTCCTACTCTGGAAACACCATATATTTT. This chain uses TRBV27 with TRBJ1-3; D remains unclear. The germline CDR1 and CDR2 sequences are MNHEY and SMNVEV (reference sequence). The CDR3 is 13 amino acids. V was shortened by 6 bases and J by 0 bases, with 6 bases between the two germline ends.

This sequence joins TRBV18 and TRBJ2-5, with 8 positions matching TRBD1. CDR1 and CDR2 from the germline V gene are KGHSH and LQKENI. J was trimmed by 4 bases and V by 6 bases; bases with no gene match: 4. The CDR3 runs 13 residues. The DNA for the CDR3 is TGTGCCAGCTCCCCAGACAGGGGAGAGACCCAGTACTTC. Protein sequence: CASSPDRGETQYF.

The chain recombines TRBV2 with TRBJ2-1, with a weak D call TRBD2 (8 bases). Germline CDR1 SNHLY, CDR2 FYNNEI. The CDR3 spans 15 residues. With 6 bases removed from V and 0 bases from J, the gap between germline ends came to 12 bases. As DNA, the CDR3 is TGTGCCAGCAGGCGGGGGGACAGCTCCTACAATGAGCAGTTCTTC. Its translation is CASRRGDSSYNEQFF.

The chain uses TRBV10-1 and TRBJ2-7, with D perhaps matching TRBD1 (6 bases). There are 14 residues in the CDR3. Germline CDR1 reads WNHNN; CDR2 reads SYGVQD (reference sequence). Between the trimmed V and J ends, which lost 5 bases and 6 bases, there was a span of 17 bases. This CDR3 is CASSTRTARSEQYV. For the CDR3, the DNA is TGCGCCAGCAGTACCCGGACAGCTCGCTCCGAGCAGTACGTC.

The CDR3 nucleotides read TGTGCCAGCAGCGTGGCGAGCTCTGGAAACACCATATATTTT. Residues: CASSVASSGNTIYF. The rearrangement joins TRBV3-1 (or the pseudogene TRBV3-2) to TRBJ1-3, with D uncertain. CDR3 length: 14 amino acids. V was pared by 5 bases and J by 0 bases, with 8 bases between. Germline assignment: CDR1 LGHDT and CDR2 YNNKEL (reference sequence).

The CDR3 protein is CASSFVSTGELFF. The DNA of the CDR3 is TGTGCCAGCAGTTTTGTTTCCACCGGGGAGCTGTTTTTT. The rearrangement joins TRBV12-3 or TRBV12-4 to TRBJ2-2; no reliable D call. This CDR3 is 13 amino acids long. V lost 3 bases to trimming and J lost 4 bases, with 6 bases between them.

This chain connects TRBV2 to TRBJ2-7, with D possibly being TRBD1 (6 bases). This CDR3 contains 16 residues. Germline V CDR1 and CDR2: SNHLY, FYNNEI. With 8 bases removed from V and 6 bases from J, the gap between germline ends came to 26 bases. The DNA of the CDR3 is TGTGCCAGCGGGGGCGATAGGGACACAGGAGTTTTCGAGCAGTACTTC. Translation: CASGGDRDTGVFEQYF. The full variable domain, completed using reference TRBV2 and TRBJ2-7, is EPEVTQTPSHQVTQMGQEVILRCVPISNHLYFYWYRQILGQKVEFLVSFYNNEISEKSEIFDDQFSVERPDGSNFTLKIRSTKLEDSAMYFCASGGDRDTGVFEQYFGPGTRLTVT.

The chain joins TRBV18 to TRBJ2-1, with D perhaps matching TRBD1 or TRBD2 (5 bases each). Germline CDR1 KGHSH, CDR2 LQKENI. V was cut by 5 bases and J by 5 bases, with 19 bases left in between. There are 16 residues in the CDR3. CDR3 sequence: CASSSDSSGTNNEQFF. CDR3 DNA: TGTGCCAGCTCATCGGACTCGTCCGGGACCAACAATGAGCAGTTCTTC.

The CDR3 loop reads CASSLGDLGQPQHF. Written as DNA, the CDR3 is TGTGCCAGCAGCTTGGGGGATCTCGGTCAGCCCCAGCATTTT. V usage is TRBV11-2 and J usage is TRBJ1-5, with a possible D match to TRBD1 (5 bases). Trimming took 3 bases from V and 6 from J, leaving 12 bases between them. This CDR3 is built from 14 residues. CDR1 SGHAT and CDR2 FQNNGV come from the germline V gene.

This chain joins TRBV30 and TRBJ1-1; a weak D match, TRBD1 (6 bases). Between the trimmed V and J ends, which lost 0 bases and 0 bases, there was a span of 23 bases. Per the germline V gene, CDR1 is GTSNPN and CDR2 is SVGIG (reference sequence). This CDR3 comprises 19 residues. This CDR3 is CAWSVGRLPSRGMNTEAFF. In DNA, the CDR3 is TGTGCCTGGAGTGTGGGGCGCCTACCTTCCAGGGGAATGAACACTGAAGCTTTCTTT.

The chain has TRBV12-5 and TRBJ1-3; weak D call: TRBD1 (6 bases). Germline lookup yields CDR1 LGHNT and CDR2 FRNRAP. There are 15 residues in the CDR3. Trimming shortened V by 4 bases and J by 0 bases, and 10 bases separated the two germline ends. The chain's CDR3 is CASGWGTSSGNTIYF. The CDR3 DNA reads TGTGCTAGTGGTTGGGGGACAAGCTCTGGAAACACCATATATTTT.

This chain connects TRBV25-1 to TRBJ1-2, with 8 bases aligning to TRBD1. This CDR3 region has 14 residues. The J segment lost 5 bases and the V segment lost 4 bases, leaving 6 bases of the junction unmatched. Per the germline V gene, CDR1 is MGHDK and CDR2 is SYGVNS. The DNA of the CDR3 is TGTGCCAGCAGTGGGACAGGGAAATCATATGGCTACACCTTC. It is translated as CASSGTGKSYGYTF.

The CDR3 protein is CASSSPLGGETQYF. The CDR3, as DNA: TGTGCCAGCAGCTCACCACTAGGGGGGGAGACCCAGTACTTC. This chain connects TRBV5-4 to TRBJ2-5; D assignment may be TRBD1 or TRBD2 (6 bases each). V lost 3 bases and J lost 5, with 14 bases in between. The CDR3 has 14 residues. Germline lookup yields CDR1 SGHNT and CDR2 YYREEE (reference sequence).